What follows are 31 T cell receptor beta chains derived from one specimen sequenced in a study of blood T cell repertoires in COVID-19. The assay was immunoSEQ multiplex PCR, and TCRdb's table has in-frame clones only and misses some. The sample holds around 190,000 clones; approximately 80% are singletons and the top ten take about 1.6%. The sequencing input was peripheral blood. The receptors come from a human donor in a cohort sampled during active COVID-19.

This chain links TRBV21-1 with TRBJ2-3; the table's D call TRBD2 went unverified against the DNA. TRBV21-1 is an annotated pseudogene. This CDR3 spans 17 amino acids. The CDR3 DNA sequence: TGTGCCAGCACCCTGGAATCGGGAGGTCCGCTCACAGATACGCAGTATTTT. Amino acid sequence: CASTLESGGPLTDTQYF.

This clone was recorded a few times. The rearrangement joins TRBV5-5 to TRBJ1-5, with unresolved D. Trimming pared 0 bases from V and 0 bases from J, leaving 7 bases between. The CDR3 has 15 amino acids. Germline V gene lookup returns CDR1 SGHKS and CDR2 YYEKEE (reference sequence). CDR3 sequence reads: CASSLENYSNQPQHF. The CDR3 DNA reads TGTGCCAGCAGCTTGGAAAATTATAGCAATCAGCCCCAGCATTTT.

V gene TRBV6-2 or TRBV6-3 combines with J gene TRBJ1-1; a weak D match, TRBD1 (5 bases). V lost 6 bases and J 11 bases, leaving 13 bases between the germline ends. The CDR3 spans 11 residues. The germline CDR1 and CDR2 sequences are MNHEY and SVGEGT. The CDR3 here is CASSQAGGAFF. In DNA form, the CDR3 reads TGTGCCAGCAGCCAGGCGGGGGGTGCTTTCTTT.

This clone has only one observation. CDR3 sequence reads: CASRNRGLNTEAFF. As DNA, the CDR3 is TGTGCCAGCAGAAACAGGGGGTTGAACACTGAAGCTTTCTTT. The chain uses TRBV28 and TRBJ1-1; 8 bases are a match to TRBD1. The ends lost 6 bases at V and 0 bases at J; junction bases unmatched: 3. The CDR3 has 14 residues. CDR1 is MDHEN, CDR2 SYDVKM, per germline.

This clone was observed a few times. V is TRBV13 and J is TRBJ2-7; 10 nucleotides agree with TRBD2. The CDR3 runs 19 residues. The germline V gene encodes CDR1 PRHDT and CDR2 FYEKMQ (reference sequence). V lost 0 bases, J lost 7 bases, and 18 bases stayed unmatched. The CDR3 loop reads CASSLGPPGAGGPSREQYF. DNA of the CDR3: TGTGCCAGCAGCTTAGGCCCTCCTGGAGCGGGAGGGCCCTCGAGGGAGCAGTACTTC.

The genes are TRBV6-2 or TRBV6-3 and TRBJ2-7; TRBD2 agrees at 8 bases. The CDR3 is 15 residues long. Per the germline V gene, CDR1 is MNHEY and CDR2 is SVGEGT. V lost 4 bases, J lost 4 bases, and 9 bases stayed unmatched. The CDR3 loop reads CASSSAGTREYEQYF. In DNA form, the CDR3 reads TGTGCCAGCAGTTCGGCCGGGACTAGGGAGTACGAGCAGTACTTC.

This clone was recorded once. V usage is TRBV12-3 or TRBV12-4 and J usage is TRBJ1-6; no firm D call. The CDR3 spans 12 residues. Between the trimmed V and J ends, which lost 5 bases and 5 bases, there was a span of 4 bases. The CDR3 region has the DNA TGTGCCAGCAGTCGAGATAATTCACCCCTCCACTTT. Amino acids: CASSRDNSPLHF.

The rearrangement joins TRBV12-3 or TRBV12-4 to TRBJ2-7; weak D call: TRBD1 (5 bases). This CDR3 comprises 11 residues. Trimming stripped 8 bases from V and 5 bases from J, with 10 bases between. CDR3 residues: CASGVGDEQYF. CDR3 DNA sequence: TGTGCCAGCGGGGTAGGGGACGAGCAGTACTTC.

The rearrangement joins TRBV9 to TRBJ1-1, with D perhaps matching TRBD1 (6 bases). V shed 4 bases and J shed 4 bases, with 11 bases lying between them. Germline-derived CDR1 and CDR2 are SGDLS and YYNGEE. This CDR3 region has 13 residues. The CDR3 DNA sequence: TGTGCCAGCAGCCTGGGAGGGGGCACTGAAGCTTTCTTT. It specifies CASSLGGGTEAFF.

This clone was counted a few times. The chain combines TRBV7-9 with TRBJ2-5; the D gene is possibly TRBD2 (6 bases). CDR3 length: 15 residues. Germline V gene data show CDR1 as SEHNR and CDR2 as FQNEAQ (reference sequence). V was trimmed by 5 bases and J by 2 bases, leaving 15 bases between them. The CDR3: CASSPPRGHQETQYF. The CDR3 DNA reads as TGTGCCAGCAGCCCCCCGCGGGGCCATCAAGAGACCCAGTACTTC.

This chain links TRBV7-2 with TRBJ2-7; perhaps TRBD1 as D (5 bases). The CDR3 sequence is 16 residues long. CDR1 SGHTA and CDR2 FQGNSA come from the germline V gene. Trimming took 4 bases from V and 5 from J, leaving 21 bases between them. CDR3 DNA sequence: TGTGCCAGCAGCTCAACGGAACGTCGACAGTTCAACGAGCAGTACTTC. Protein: CASSSTERRQFNEQYF.

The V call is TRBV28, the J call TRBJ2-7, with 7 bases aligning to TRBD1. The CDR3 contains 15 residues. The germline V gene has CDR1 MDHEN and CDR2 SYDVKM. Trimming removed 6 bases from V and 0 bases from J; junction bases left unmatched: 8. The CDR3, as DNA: TGTGCCAGCAGACTTGACAGGGCCCGCTCCTACGAGCAGTACTTC. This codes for CASRLDRARSYEQYF.

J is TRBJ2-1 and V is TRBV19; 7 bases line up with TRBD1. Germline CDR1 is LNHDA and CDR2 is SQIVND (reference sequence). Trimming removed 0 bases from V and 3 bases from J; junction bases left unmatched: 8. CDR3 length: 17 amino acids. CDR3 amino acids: CASSIDHRGYVYNEQFF. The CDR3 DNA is TGTGCCAGTAGTATAGACCACAGGGGATACGTCTACAATGAGCAGTTCTTC.

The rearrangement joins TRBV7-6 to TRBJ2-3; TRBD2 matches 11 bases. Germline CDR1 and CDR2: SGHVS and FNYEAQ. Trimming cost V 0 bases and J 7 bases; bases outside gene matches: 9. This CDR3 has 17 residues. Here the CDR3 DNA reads TGTGCCAGCAGCTTAGCGGAGATAGCGGGGGGGCTGAATACGCAGTATTTT. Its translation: CASSLAEIAGGLNTQYF.

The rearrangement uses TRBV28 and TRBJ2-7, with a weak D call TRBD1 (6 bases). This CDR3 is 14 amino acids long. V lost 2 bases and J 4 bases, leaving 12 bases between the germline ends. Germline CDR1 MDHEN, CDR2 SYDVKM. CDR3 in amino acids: CASSLNRVSYEQYF. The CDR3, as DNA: TGTGCCAGCAGTTTAAACAGGGTCTCTTACGAGCAGTACTTC.

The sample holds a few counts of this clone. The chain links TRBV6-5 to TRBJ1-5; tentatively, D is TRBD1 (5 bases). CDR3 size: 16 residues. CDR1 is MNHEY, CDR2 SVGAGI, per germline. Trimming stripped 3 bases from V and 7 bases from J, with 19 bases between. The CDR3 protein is CASSYQAPGGAQPQHF. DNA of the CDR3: TGTGCCAGCAGTTATCAAGCCCCAGGAGGGGCCCAGCCCCAGCATTTT.

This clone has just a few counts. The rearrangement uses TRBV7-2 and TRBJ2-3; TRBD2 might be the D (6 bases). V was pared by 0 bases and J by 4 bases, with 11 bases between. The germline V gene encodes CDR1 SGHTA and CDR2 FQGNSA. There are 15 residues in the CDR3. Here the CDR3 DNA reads TGTGCCAGCAGCTTAGCGCGTCTAGCGCCAGATACGCAGTATTTT. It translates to CASSLARLAPDTQYF.

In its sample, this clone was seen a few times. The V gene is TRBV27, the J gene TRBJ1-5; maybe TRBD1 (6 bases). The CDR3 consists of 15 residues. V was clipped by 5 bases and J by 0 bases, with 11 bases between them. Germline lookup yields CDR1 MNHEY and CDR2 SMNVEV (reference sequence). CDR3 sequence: CASSPQGNSNQPQHF. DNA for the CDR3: TGTGCCAGCAGTCCACAGGGAAATAGCAATCAGCCCCAGCATTTT.

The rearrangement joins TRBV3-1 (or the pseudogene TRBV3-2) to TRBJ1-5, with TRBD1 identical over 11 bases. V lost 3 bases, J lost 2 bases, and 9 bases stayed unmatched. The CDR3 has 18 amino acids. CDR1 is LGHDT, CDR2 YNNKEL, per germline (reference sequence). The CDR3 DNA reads TGTGCCAGCAGCCAGGGGGACAGGGGGTGGGGCGGCAATCAGCCCCAGCATTTT. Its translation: CASSQGDRGWGGNQPQHF.

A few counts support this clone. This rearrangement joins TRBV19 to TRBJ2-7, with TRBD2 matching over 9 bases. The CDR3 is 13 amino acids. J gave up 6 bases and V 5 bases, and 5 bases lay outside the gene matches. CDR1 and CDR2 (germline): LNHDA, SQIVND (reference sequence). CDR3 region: CASSPSGGREQYF. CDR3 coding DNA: TGTGCCAGTAGTCCGAGCGGGGGGCGCGAGCAGTACTTC. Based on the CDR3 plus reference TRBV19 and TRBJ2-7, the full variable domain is DGGITQSPKYLFRKEGQNVTLSCEQNLNHDAMYWYRQDPGQGLRLIYYSQIVNDFQKGDIAEGYSVSREKKESFPLTVTSAQKNPTAFYLCASSPSGGREQYFGPGTRLTVT.

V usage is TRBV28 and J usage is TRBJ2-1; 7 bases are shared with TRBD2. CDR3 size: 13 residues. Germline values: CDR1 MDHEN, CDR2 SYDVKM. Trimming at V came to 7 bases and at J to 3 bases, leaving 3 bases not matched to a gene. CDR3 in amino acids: CASTGGIYNEQFF. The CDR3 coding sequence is TGTGCCAGCACCGGGGGGATCTACAATGAGCAGTTCTTC.

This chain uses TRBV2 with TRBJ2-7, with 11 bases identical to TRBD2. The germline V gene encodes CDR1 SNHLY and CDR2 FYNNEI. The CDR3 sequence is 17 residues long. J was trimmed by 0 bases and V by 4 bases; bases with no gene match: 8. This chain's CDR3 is CASSVAGGLSGSYEQYF. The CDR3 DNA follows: TGTGCCAGCAGTGTAGCGGGAGGGTTATCCGGCTCCTACGAGCAGTACTTC.

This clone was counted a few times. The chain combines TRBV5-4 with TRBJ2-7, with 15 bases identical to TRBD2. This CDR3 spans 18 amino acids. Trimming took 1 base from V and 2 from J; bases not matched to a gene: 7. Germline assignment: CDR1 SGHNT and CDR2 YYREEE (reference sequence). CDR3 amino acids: CASSLMGLAGGKPYEQYF. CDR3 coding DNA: TGTGCCAGCAGCTTGATGGGACTAGCGGGGGGCAAACCCTACGAGCAGTACTTC.

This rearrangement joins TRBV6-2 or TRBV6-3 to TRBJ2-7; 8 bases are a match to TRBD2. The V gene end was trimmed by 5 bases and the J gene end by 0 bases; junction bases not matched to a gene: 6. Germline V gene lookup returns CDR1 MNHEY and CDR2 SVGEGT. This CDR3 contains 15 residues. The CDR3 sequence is CASSNWREASYEQYF. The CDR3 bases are TGTGCCAGCAGTAACTGGCGGGAGGCCTCCTACGAGCAGTACTTC.

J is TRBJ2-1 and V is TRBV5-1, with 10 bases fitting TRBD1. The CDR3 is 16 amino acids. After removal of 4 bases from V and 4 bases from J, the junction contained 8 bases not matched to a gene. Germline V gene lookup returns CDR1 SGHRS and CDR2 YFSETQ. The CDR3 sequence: CASSGPGTGVYNEQFF. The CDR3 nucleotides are TGCGCCAGCAGCGGACCAGGGACAGGGGTATACAATGAGCAGTTCTTC.

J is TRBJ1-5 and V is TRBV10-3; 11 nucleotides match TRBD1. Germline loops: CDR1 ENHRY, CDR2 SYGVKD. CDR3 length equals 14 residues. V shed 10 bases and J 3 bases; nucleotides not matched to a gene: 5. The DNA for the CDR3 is TGTGCCACGGGGGGACAGGGGGACAATCAGCCCCAGCATTTT. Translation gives CATGGQGDNQPQHF.

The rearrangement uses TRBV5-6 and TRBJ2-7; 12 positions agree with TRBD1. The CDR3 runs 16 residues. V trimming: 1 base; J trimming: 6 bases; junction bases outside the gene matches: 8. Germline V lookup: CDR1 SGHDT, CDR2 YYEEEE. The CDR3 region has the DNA TGTGCCAGCAGCTTGTGGCACCGGGACAGGGGGCGCGAGCAGTACTTC. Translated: CASSLWHRDRGREQYF.

This chain's CDR3 is CASGLNAQGAPYEQYF. CDR3 nucleotides: TGTGCTAGTGGTTTGAACGCCCAGGGGGCTCCCTACGAGCAGTACTTC. The genes are TRBV12-5 and TRBJ2-7, with TRBD1 matching over 8 bases. This CDR3 is 16 amino acids long. CDR1 and CDR2 from the germline V gene are LGHNT and FRNRAP. With V trimmed by 2 bases and J by 2 bases, 8 bases remained unmatched.

This CDR3 reads CASSPSFSGNTIYF. The DNA of the CDR3 is TGCGCCAGCAGCCCCTCGTTCTCTGGAAACACCATATATTTT. The chain carries TRBV4-3 and TRBJ1-3; D not resolved. The CDR3 loop spans 14 amino acids. V gave up 4 bases and J gave up 0 bases, with 7 bases separating them. Per germline, CDR1 LGHNA and CDR2 YSLEER.

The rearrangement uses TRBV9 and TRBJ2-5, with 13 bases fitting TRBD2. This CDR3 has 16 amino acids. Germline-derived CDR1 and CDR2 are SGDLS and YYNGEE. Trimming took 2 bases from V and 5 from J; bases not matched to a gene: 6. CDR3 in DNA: TGTGCCAGCAGCGTGCGGACTAGCGGGAGTTTTGAGACCCAGTACTTC. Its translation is CASSVRTSGSFETQYF.

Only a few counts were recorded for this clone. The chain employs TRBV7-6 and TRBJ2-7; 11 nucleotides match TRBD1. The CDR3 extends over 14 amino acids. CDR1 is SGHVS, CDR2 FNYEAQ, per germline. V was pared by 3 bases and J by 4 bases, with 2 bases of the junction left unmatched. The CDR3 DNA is TGTGCCAGCAGCTTGGACAGGGGGCAGTACGAGCAGTACTTC. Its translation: CASSLDRGQYEQYF. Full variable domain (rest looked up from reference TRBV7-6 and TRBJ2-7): GAGVSQSPRYKVTKRGQDVALRCDPISGHVSLYWYRQALGQGPEFLTYFNYEAQQDKSGLPNDRFSAERPEGSISTLTIQRTEQRDSAMYRCASSLDRGQYEQYFGPGTRLTVT.